This TCR beta chain was captured in a study of T cell repertoires in cytomegalovirus infection. This CDR3 contains 13 residues. Deletions cut 3 bases from V and 5 bases from J, with 10 bases between. The germline V gene has CDR1 SGHTA and CDR2 FQGNSA. TCRdb called the reads again in MiXCR, with one record for every CDR3 protein. The sample shows 740,000 or so distinct CDR3 sequences, roughly 36% of them seen only once. This clonotype turned up a few times. The sequenced material came from PBMCs. This chain links TRBV7-2 with TRBJ2-5; no definite D call. This TCR derives from a human donor in good health (CMV status not recorded). Some clones in this sample may be carry-over from other donors' samples. In nucleotides, the CDR3 is TGTGCCAGCAGCTTTGCCCCCAGGGAGACCCAGTACTTC. It encodes CASSFAPRETQYF. The entire variable domain, with the rest obtained from reference TRBV7-2 and TRBJ2-5, is as follows: GAGVSQSPSNKVTEKGKDVELRCDPISGHTALYWYRQSLGQGLEFLIYFQGNSAPDKSGLPSDRFSAERTGGSVSTLTIQRTQQEDSAVYLCASSFAPRETQYFGPGTRLLVL.